Below are 25 T cell receptor beta chains sequenced from a single sample in a study of T cell responses to AZD1222 COVID-19 vaccine. Using immunoSEQ multiplex PCR, the repertoire was profiled, and TCRdb retains in-frame clones only, with some absent. Of 150,000 to 190,000 clones listed, roughly nine tenths were seen once; the top ten hold more than 6.5%. The source was peripheral blood, collected after recovery from COVID-19. Receptors were obtained from an adult who had recovered from COVID-19.

The gene calls are TRBV28 and TRBJ1-5, with 9 bases that match TRBD1. The CDR3 is 16 amino acids. Germline V gene lookup returns CDR1 MDHEN and CDR2 SYDVKM. V lost 5 bases to trimming and J lost 2 bases; unmatched junction nucleotides: 7. The CDR3 nucleotides read TGTGCCAGCAGTCCGTGGACAGGGGATGGCAATCAGCCCCAGCATTTT. Protein: CASSPWTGDGNQPQHF.

J is TRBJ2-5 and V is TRBV5-8, with D possibly TRBD2 on 5 matching bases. The germline V gene encodes CDR1 SGHTS and CDR2 YDEGEE. V was clipped by 4 bases and J by 5 bases, with 18 bases between them. CDR3 length: 15 residues. CDR3 sequence (DNA): TGTGCCAGCAGCGAGAGCGGCAAGACGTGGGAGACCCAGTACTTC. Encoded protein: CASSESGKTWETQYF.

This clone has a single count. The V call is TRBV11-1, the J call TRBJ2-1, with D possibly being TRBD2 (6 bases). V lost 2 bases to trimming and J lost 9 bases, with 20 bases between them. Germline assignment: CDR1 SGHAT and CDR2 FQDESV (reference sequence). This CDR3 has 16 residues. The CDR3 sequence: CASSLRPGGAGGEQFF. CDR3 DNA sequence: TGTGCCAGCAGCTTAAGACCTGGCGGGGCCGGGGGTGAGCAGTTCTTC.

The J gene is TRBJ1-2, the V gene TRBV18, with D perhaps matching TRBD1 (6 bases). The germline V and J ends were trimmed by 3 bases and 6 bases, with 14 bases remaining between them. Per germline, CDR1 KGHSH and CDR2 LQKENI. This CDR3 comprises 14 residues. As DNA, the CDR3 is TGTGCCAGCTCACCCTTGGGGGGGCTTGATGGCTACACCTTC. Translation gives CASSPLGGLDGYTF.

V is TRBV7-2 and J is TRBJ1-5; D remains unclear. Germline lookup yields CDR1 SGHTA and CDR2 FQGNSA. The germline V and J ends were trimmed by 5 bases and 3 bases, with 11 bases remaining between them. The CDR3 contains 14 residues. CDR3 sequence (DNA): TGTGCCAGCAGCCGCCGATTCGACAATCAGCCCCAGCATTTT. This gives the protein CASSRRFDNQPQHF. The full variable domain, with the rest looked up from reference TRBV7-2 and TRBJ1-5, is GAGVSQSPSNKVTEKGKDVELRCDPISGHTALYWYRQSLGQGLEFLIYFQGNSAPDKSGLPSDRFSAERTGGSVSTLTIQRTQQEDSAVYLCASSRRFDNQPQHFGDGTRLSIL.

This clone has more than one count but fewer than ten. The chain employs TRBV5-6 and TRBJ1-2, with 12 bases matching TRBD1. The V segment lost 2 bases and the J segment 8 bases; nucleotides outside the gene matches: 16. Germline values: CDR1 SGHDT, CDR2 YYEEEE. The CDR3 consists of 18 residues. CDR3 protein: CASSFGLPGTGGARGYTF. In DNA form, the CDR3 reads TGTGCCAGCAGCTTTGGCCTCCCGGGGACAGGGGGCGCGCGGGGCTACACCTTC.

The gene calls are TRBV4-3 and TRBJ1-5; no reliable D call. The length of the CDR3 is 14 residues. The V and J ends lost 0 bases and 7 bases respectively, with 10 bases between them. CDR1 and CDR2 (germline): LGHNA, YSLEER. The CDR3 DNA sequence: TGCGCCAGCAGCCAAGATAGGCAGATCCAGCCCCAGCATTTT. Translated: CASSQDRQIQPQHF.

This clone was recorded a few times. The chain recombines TRBV3-1 (or the pseudogene TRBV3-2) with TRBJ2-3; TRBD2 aligns across 8 bases. V was clipped by 6 bases and J by 2 bases; unmatched bases: 4. The CDR3 runs to 14 residues. Looked up from germline, CDR1 is LGHDT and CDR2 is YNNKEL (reference sequence). CDR3 protein: CASRWRGDTDTQYF. CDR3 coding DNA: TGTGCCAGCAGGTGGCGGGGGGACACAGATACGCAGTATTTT.

The gene calls are TRBV6-4 and TRBJ2-1; 9 positions match TRBD2. Germline trimming cut 2 bases from V and 6 bases from J; bases unmatched to any gene: 5. Germline V lookup: CDR1 MRHNA, CDR2 SNTAGT. The length of the CDR3 is 15 residues. The CDR3 reads CASSDAAGGFNEQFF. The CDR3 DNA is TGTGCCAGCAGTGACGCGGCGGGAGGGTTCAATGAGCAGTTCTTC.

The V call is TRBV10-3, the J call TRBJ2-3; no reliable D call. There are 13 residues in the CDR3. V was clipped by 5 bases and J by 1 base, with 7 bases between them. In germline, CDR1 is ENHRY, CDR2 SYGVKD. This CDR3 is CAISMPGTDTQYF. CDR3 nucleotides: TGTGCCATCAGTATGCCAGGCACAGATACGCAGTATTTT.

V and J are TRBV5-6 and TRBJ2-2; 10 bases are a match to TRBD2. There are 16 residues in the CDR3. Germline CDR1 SGHDT, CDR2 YYEEEE. Trimming removed 4 bases from V and 3 bases from J; junction bases left unmatched: 6. The CDR3 nucleotides are TGTGCCAGCAGCCCTCTAGCGGGAGTGCACACCGGGGAGCTGTTTTTT. This encodes CASSPLAGVHTGELFF.

This clone was seen a single time. This rearrangement joins TRBV5-5 to TRBJ2-5, with 10 bases matching TRBD1. The CDR3 loop spans 15 amino acids. CDR1 and CDR2 from the germline V gene are SGHKS and YYEKEE (reference sequence). V lost 1 base, J lost 5 bases, and 5 bases stayed unmatched. The CDR3 sequence: CASSLLGTGEETQYF. As DNA, the CDR3 is TGTGCCAGCAGCTTGCTGGGGACAGGGGAGGAGACCCAGTACTTC.

The rearrangement links TRBV7-3 to TRBJ2-3; 10 nucleotides align to TRBD1. Looked up from germline, CDR1 is SGHTA and CDR2 is FQGTGA. With V trimmed by 5 bases and J by 4 bases, 3 bases remained unmatched. The CDR3 totals 14 residues. As DNA, the CDR3 is TGTGCCAGCAGCAGCGGGACAGGGGCAGATACGCAGTATTTT. It translates to CASSSGTGADTQYF.

The rearrangement links TRBV29-1 to TRBJ1-1, with D perhaps TRBD1 (5 bases). The length of the CDR3 is 16 residues. The germline V gene encodes CDR1 SQVTM and CDR2 ANQGSEA. Trimming took 7 bases from V and 3 from J, leaving 24 bases between them. The CDR3 reads CSAYIYRRAGYTEAFF. The CDR3, as DNA: TGCAGCGCCTATATCTACAGGCGGGCAGGCTACACTGAAGCTTTCTTT.

This chain connects TRBV19 to TRBJ1-2; TRBD1 might be the D (5 bases). Trimming pared 5 bases from V and 2 bases from J, leaving 9 bases between. This CDR3 comprises 13 residues. Germline V gene lookup returns CDR1 LNHDA and CDR2 SQIVND (reference sequence). CDR3 residues: CASSLRENYGYTF. CDR3 nucleotide sequence: TGTGCCAGTAGTCTCAGGGAGAACTATGGCTACACCTTC. Variable domain in full (rest from reference TRBV19 and TRBJ1-2): DGGITQSPKYLFRKEGQNVTLSCEQNLNHDAMYWYRQDPGQGLRLIYYSQIVNDFQKGDIAEGYSVSREKKESFPLTVTSAQKNPTAFYLCASSLRENYGYTFGSGTRLTVV.

The chain is built from TRBV9 and TRBJ2-7; a weak D match, TRBD1 (6 bases). Trimming left V 3 bases short and J 2 bases short, with 12 bases between. Looked up from germline, CDR1 is SGDLS and CDR2 is YYNGEE. The CDR3 consists of 14 residues. CDR3 nucleotides: TGTGCCAGCAGCGCCCGATCAGGGGCCTACGAGCAGTACTTC. Amino acids: CASSARSGAYEQYF. The full variable domain, its missing parts supplied by reference TRBV9 and TRBJ2-7, is DSGVTQTPKHLITATGQRVTLRCSPRSGDLSVYWYQQSLDQGLQFLIQYYNGEERAKGNILERFSAQQFPDLHSELNLSSLELGDSALYFCASSARSGAYEQYFGPGTRLTVT.

V usage is TRBV6-5 and J usage is TRBJ1-1, with D unclear. This CDR3 has 11 amino acids. Trimming took 2 bases from V and 8 from J, leaving 6 bases between them. Looked up from germline, CDR1 is MNHEY and CDR2 is SVGAGI. CDR3 in amino acids: CASSYAGEAFF. In nucleotides, the CDR3 is TGTGCCAGCAGTTACGCCGGCGAAGCTTTCTTT.

The chain joins TRBV19 to TRBJ1-1; 9 bases line up with TRBD1. CDR3 size: 12 residues. V shed 5 bases, J shed 10 bases, and the junction held 5 bases outside the gene matches. Per the germline V gene, CDR1 is LNHDA and CDR2 is SQIVND (reference sequence). The CDR3 region is CASSSLDRGAFF. Here the CDR3 DNA reads TGTGCCAGTAGTTCCTTGGACAGGGGAGCTTTCTTT.

This chain connects TRBV5-4 to TRBJ1-1; D uncertain. Germline CDR1 reads SGHNT; CDR2 reads YYREEE (reference sequence). Trimming stripped 0 bases from V and 11 bases from J, with 11 bases between. The CDR3 has 12 amino acids. DNA for the CDR3: TGTGCCAGCAGCTTGGGCCCAAATAGGGCTTTCTTT. Amino acids: CASSLGPNRAFF.

The genes are TRBV5-1 and TRBJ2-5; 8 nucleotides align to TRBD1. The germline CDR1 and CDR2 sequences are SGHRS and YFSETQ. CDR3 length equals 15 residues. V was clipped by 4 bases and J by 3 bases; unmatched bases: 8. CDR3 in amino acids: CASSNRGNFEETQYF. CDR3 sequence (DNA): TGCGCCAGCAGCAACAGGGGGAATTTTGAAGAGACCCAGTACTTC.

V gene TRBV7-2 combines with J gene TRBJ2-1; TRBD2 agrees at 7 bases. CDR3 length: 14 amino acids. The J segment lost 4 bases and the V segment lost 3 bases, leaving 3 bases of the junction unmatched. The germline V gene has CDR1 SGHTA and CDR2 FQGNSA. Written as DNA, the CDR3 is TGTGCCAGCAGCTTCATAGCGGGTTACAATGAGCAGTTCTTC. Encoded protein: CASSFIAGYNEQFF. Supplemented by reference TRBV7-2 and TRBJ2-1, the full variable domain reads GAGVSQSPSNKVTEKGKDVELRCDPISGHTALYWYRQSLGQGLEFLIYFQGNSAPDKSGLPSDRFSAERTGGSVSTLTIQRTQQEDSAVYLCASSFIAGYNEQFFGPGTRLTVL.

This chain joins TRBV6-2 or TRBV6-3 and TRBJ2-5; D possibly corresponds to TRBD2 (6 bases). The CDR3 runs 14 residues. Germline V CDR1 and CDR2: MNHEY, SVGEGT. Trimming cost V 5 bases and J 1 base, with 11 bases left between them. CDR3 sequence: CASSTRGIQETQYF. In DNA, the CDR3 is TGTGCCAGCAGTACCCGGGGGATCCAAGAGACCCAGTACTTC.

This clone was seen a single time. The chain uses TRBV7-3 and TRBJ1-1; D ambiguous. Trimming shortened V by 3 bases and J by 3 bases, and 8 bases separated the two germline ends. Germline V lookup: CDR1 SGHTA, CDR2 FQGTGA. The CDR3 covers 13 residues. Here the CDR3 reads CASSLARHTEAFF. As DNA, the CDR3 is TGTGCCAGCAGCTTGGCTAGGCACACTGAAGCTTTCTTT.

The V and J genes are TRBV5-6 and TRBJ2-5, with no clear D. The V gene's germline CDR1 is SGHDT and CDR2 YYEEEE. Trimming shortened V by 2 bases and J by 4 bases, and 12 bases separated the two germline ends. The CDR3 totals 14 residues. CDR3 amino acids: CASSFGIEGETQYF. In DNA form, the CDR3 reads TGTGCCAGCAGCTTCGGCATCGAAGGAGAGACCCAGTACTTC.

Only a few counts were recorded for this clone. The rearrangement uses TRBV5-4 and TRBJ2-3; possible D gene TRBD2, 5 bases. V shed 4 bases and J shed 5 bases, with 11 bases lying between them. From germline, CDR1 is SGHNT and CDR2 YYREEE (reference sequence). The CDR3 has 13 residues. CDR3 in amino acids: CASSLRAGDTQYF. The DNA for the CDR3 is TGTGCCAGCAGCCTAAGGGCGGGAGATACGCAGTATTTT. Combining the CDR3 with reference TRBV5-4 and TRBJ2-3 gives the whole variable domain ETGVTQSPTHLIKTRGQQVTLRCSSQSGHNTVSWYQQALGQGPQFIFQYYREEENGRGNFPPRFSGLQFPNYSSELNVNALELDDSALYLCASSLRAGDTQYFGPGTRLTVL.